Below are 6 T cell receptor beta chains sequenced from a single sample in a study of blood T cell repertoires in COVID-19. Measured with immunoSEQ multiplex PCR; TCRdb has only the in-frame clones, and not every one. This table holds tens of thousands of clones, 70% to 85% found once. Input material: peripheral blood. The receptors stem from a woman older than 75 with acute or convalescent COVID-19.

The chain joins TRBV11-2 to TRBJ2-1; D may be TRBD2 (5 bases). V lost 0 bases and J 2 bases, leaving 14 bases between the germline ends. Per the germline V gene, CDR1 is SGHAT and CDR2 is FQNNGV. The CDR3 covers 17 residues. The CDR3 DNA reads TGTGCCAGCAGCTTAGATCCGGGGTCCCTAGCCTACAATGAGCAGTTCTTC. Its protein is CASSLDPGSLAYNEQFF.

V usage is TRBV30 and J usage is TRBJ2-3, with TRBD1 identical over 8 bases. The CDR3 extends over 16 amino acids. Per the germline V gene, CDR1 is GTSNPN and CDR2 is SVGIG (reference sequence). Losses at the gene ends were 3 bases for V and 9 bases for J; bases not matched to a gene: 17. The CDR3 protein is CAWSLRTRQGKGTQYF. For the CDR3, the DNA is TGTGCCTGGAGCCTAAGGACTCGACAGGGGAAGGGCACGCAGTATTTT.

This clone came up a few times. CDR3: CASNKAGTYEQYF. The CDR3 DNA follows: TGTGCCAGCAATAAGGCCGGGACCTACGAGCAGTACTTC. The chain carries TRBV28 and TRBJ2-7; tentative D call: TRBD2 (5 bases). CDR3 size: 13 residues. Trimming cost V 7 bases and J 2 bases, with 12 bases left between them. Germline values: CDR1 MDHEN, CDR2 SYDVKM.

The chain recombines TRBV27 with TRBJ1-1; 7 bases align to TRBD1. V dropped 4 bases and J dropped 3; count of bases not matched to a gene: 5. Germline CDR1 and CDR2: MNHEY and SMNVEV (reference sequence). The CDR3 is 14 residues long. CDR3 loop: CASSSDRAYTEAFF. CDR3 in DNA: TGTGCCAGCAGTTCCGACAGGGCCTACACTGAAGCTTTCTTT.

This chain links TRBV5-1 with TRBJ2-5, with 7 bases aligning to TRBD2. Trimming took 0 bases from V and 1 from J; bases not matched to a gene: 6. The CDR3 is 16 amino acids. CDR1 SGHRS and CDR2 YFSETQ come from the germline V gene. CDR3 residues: CASSLGVAGPQETQYF. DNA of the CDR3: TGCGCCAGCAGCTTGGGGGTAGCGGGCCCCCAAGAGACCCAGTACTTC.

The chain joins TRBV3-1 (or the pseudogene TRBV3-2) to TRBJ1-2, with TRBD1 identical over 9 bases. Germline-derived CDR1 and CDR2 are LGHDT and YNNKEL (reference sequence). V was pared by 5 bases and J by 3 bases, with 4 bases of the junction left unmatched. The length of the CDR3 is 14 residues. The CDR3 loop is CASSGRTGDYGYTF. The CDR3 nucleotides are TGTGCCAGCAGCGGGAGGACAGGGGACTATGGCTACACCTTC.